This T cell receptor (beta chain) was identified in a study of shared clonotypes between healthy human individuals. Naive-designated CD8 cells lacked CD45RO, were positively enriched for CCR7, and omitted terminally differentiated effector memory CD45RA+ cells. V was cut by 5 bases and J by 9 bases, with 20 bases left in between. The germline CDR1 and CDR2 sequences are PRHDT and FYEKMQ (reference sequence). The CDR3 is 15 residues long. Sequencing used immunoSEQ multiplex PCR; TCRdb keeps in-frame clones, though not all of them. Seen here are some 2 million clones, 85% to 95% observed once, and the top ten hold 1.2%. Details on this clone: Its antigen remains unknown.

Whole-study results and caveats: Generally, naive subsets came out with larger estimated richness than memory subsets.

The sequence was collected from a man aged 18 to 29 in good health. Specimen: naive CD8+ T cells sorted from blood. This chain uses TRBV13 with TRBJ2-1, with D possibly matching TRBD2 (6 bases). CDR3 protein: CASSPLGTSYGEQFF. The CDR3 DNA follows: TGTGCCAGCAGCCCACTTGGGACTTCCTACGGTGAGCAGTTCTTC.